A selection of T cell receptor beta chains follows, all from one sample in a study of blood T cell repertoires in COVID-19. Clones were read by immunoSEQ multiplex PCR, and TCRdb kept only the in-frame ones, dropping some. The sample carries 150,000 to 200,000 clones, 80% to 90% recorded once. Sequenced material: peripheral blood. These TCRs come from a man aged 65-85 years with active or convalescent COVID-19. CDR3s include the opening cysteine and the closing phenylalanine or tryptophan. The D gene is left open where the match is weak. Clone size is stated in some rows and not others, as once, few, many or a class when expanded.

cdr3_nt: TGTGCCAGCATCGACCGCGCGGGTTGGACTGAAGCTTTCTTT
cdr3_aa: CASIDRAGWTEAFF
v_call: TRBV27
j_call: TRBJ1-1
clone_size: .
d_call: .

cdr3_nt: TGTGCCAGCTCAAAAAACGGCGAGCAGTACTTC
cdr3_aa: CASSKNGEQYF
v_call: TRBV18
j_call: TRBJ2-7
clone_size: .
d_call: .

cdr3_nt: TGTGCCAGCAGCTTAGTAGTGGACTTCCAAGAGACCCAGTACTTC
cdr3_aa: CASSLVVDFQETQYF
v_call: TRBV7-2
j_call: TRBJ2-5
clone_size: .
d_call: .

cdr3_nt: TGTGCCAGCAGCTTAGGGGCCGACACCGGGGAGCTGTTTTTT
cdr3_aa: CASSLGADTGELFF
v_call: TRBV7-6
j_call: TRBJ2-2
clone_size: .
d_call: .

cdr3_nt: TGTGCCAGCAGTTTAGTAGCGGGACCCTACGAGCAGTACTTC
cdr3_aa: CASSLVAGPYEQYF
v_call: TRBV28
j_call: TRBJ2-7
clone_size: .
d_call: TRBD2

cdr3_nt: TGTGCCAGCAGCATAGACAGGAGCTCCTACGAGCAGTACTTC
cdr3_aa: CASSIDRSSYEQYF
v_call: TRBV7-8
j_call: TRBJ2-7
clone_size: .
d_call: .

cdr3_nt: TGTGCCAGCAGAACCCCTCGGGGGATGAACACTGAAGCTTTCTTT
cdr3_aa: CASRTPRGMNTEAFF
v_call: TRBV28
j_call: TRBJ1-1
clone_size: .
d_call: .

cdr3_nt: TGTGCCATCAGTGAGACGGAGTTCTATGGCTACACCTTC
cdr3_aa: CAISETEFYGYTF
v_call: TRBV10-3
j_call: TRBJ1-2
clone_size: .
d_call: .

cdr3_nt: TGTGCCAGCAGCTTGGCCCAGGGGAGAACCGGGGAGCTGTTTTTT
cdr3_aa: CASSLAQGRTGELFF
v_call: TRBV5-5
j_call: TRBJ2-2
clone_size: few
d_call: .

cdr3_nt: TGTGCCAGCAGTCTTACAGGGATTTACTACAATGAGCAGTTCTTC
cdr3_aa: CASSLTGIYYNEQFF
v_call: TRBV27
j_call: TRBJ2-1
clone_size: .
d_call: .

cdr3_nt: TGTGCCAGCAGCCTCCCGATCGGCGGGGAGCTGTTTTTT
cdr3_aa: CASSLPIGGELFF
v_call: TRBV9
j_call: TRBJ2-2
clone_size: .
d_call: .

cdr3_nt: TGTGCCAGCAGCCCACCGGAGATCGCCTTCTTT
cdr3_aa: CASSPPEIAFF
v_call: TRBV7-9
j_call: TRBJ1-1
clone_size: few
d_call: .

cdr3_nt: TGTGCCAGCAGCCCGAGTCAGGGGGCCCAAGAGACCCAGTACTTC
cdr3_aa: CASSPSQGAQETQYF
v_call: TRBV7-9
j_call: TRBJ2-5
clone_size: .
d_call: TRBD1

cdr3_nt: TGCGCCAGCAGCCTTACAGGGTTCTACGAGCAGTACTTC
cdr3_aa: CASSLTGFYEQYF
v_call: TRBV10-2
j_call: TRBJ2-7
clone_size: .
d_call: .

cdr3_nt: TGTGCCAGTAGTATTGAACTCCCCCGGGGCGGGGAGCTGTTTTTT
cdr3_aa: CASSIELPRGGELFF
v_call: TRBV19
j_call: TRBJ2-2
clone_size: .
d_call: .

cdr3_nt: TGTGCCATCAGAACAGACAGGGAGACGGGCTACACCTTC
cdr3_aa: CAIRTDRETGYTF
v_call: TRBV10-3
j_call: TRBJ1-2
clone_size: once
d_call: TRBD1

cdr3_nt: TGTGCCAGCAGCTTTAGTACGCAGTATTTT
cdr3_aa: CASSFSTQYF
v_call: TRBV5-4
j_call: TRBJ2-3
clone_size: .
d_call: .

cdr3_nt: TGTGCCAGCAGCTTGGGGGGGGTTCTAGCCAAAAACATTCAGTACTTC
cdr3_aa: CASSLGGVLAKNIQYF
v_call: TRBV5-4
j_call: TRBJ2-4
clone_size: once
d_call: .

cdr3_nt: TGTGCCAGCAGCCTCAGGGGGCGTCAAGAGACCCAGTACTTC
cdr3_aa: CASSLRGRQETQYF
v_call: TRBV7-9
j_call: TRBJ2-5
clone_size: .
d_call: TRBD1

cdr3_nt: TGTGCCATCAGTGAGGGTAGGGCGGGGGCTTACAATGAGCAGTTCTTC
cdr3_aa: CAISEGRAGAYNEQFF
v_call: TRBV10-3
j_call: TRBJ2-1
clone_size: once
d_call: .

cdr3_nt: TGTGCCAGCAGCGTAGGGACTAGCGGATCTAGCACAGATACGCAGTATTTT
cdr3_aa: CASSVGTSGSSTDTQYF
v_call: TRBV9
j_call: TRBJ2-3
clone_size: .
d_call: TRBD2

cdr3_nt: TGTGCCAGCTCACCCGACGGGGCAGGGGCTGAAGCTTTCTTT
cdr3_aa: CASSPDGAGAEAFF
v_call: TRBV18
j_call: TRBJ1-1
clone_size: .
d_call: .

cdr3_nt: TGTGCCAGCAGTTTAGTGGGACAGGGTTCCTATGGCTACACCTTC
cdr3_aa: CASSLVGQGSYGYTF
v_call: TRBV28
j_call: TRBJ1-2
clone_size: .
d_call: TRBD1

cdr3_nt: TGCAGTGCTAGTCGGGTGGGGGGTCAGCCCCAGCATTTT
cdr3_aa: CSASRVGGQPQHF
v_call: TRBV20-1
j_call: TRBJ1-5
clone_size: .
d_call: .

cdr3_nt: TGTGCCAGCAGCCAAGATACTCCACTGAACACTGAAGCTTTCTTT
cdr3_aa: CASSQDTPLNTEAFF
v_call: TRBV3-1/TRBV3-2
j_call: TRBJ1-1
clone_size: .
d_call: .

cdr3_nt: TGTGCCAGCAGTTCCAGGGGGCGGGTTGGTGAGCAGTTCTTC
cdr3_aa: CASSSRGRVGEQFF
v_call: TRBV6-5
j_call: TRBJ2-1
clone_size: .
d_call: TRBD1

cdr3_nt: TGTGCCAGCACCCAAAGGCCTAGCGGGGGATGGCAGTACTTC
cdr3_aa: CASTQRPSGGWQYF
v_call: TRBV2
j_call: TRBJ2-7
clone_size: .
d_call: TRBD2

cdr3_nt: TGTGCCAGCTCAAATACCGGGACTAGCGGGAGTATGTGGAGGAGGGCCCAGTACTTC
cdr3_aa: CASSNTGTSGSMWRRAQYF
v_call: TRBV18
j_call: TRBJ2-5
clone_size: .
d_call: TRBD2

cdr3_nt: TGTGCCAGCAGGATGACGGGACAGGGCTACAATGAGCAGTTCTTC
cdr3_aa: CASRMTGQGYNEQFF
v_call: TRBV28
j_call: TRBJ2-1
clone_size: few
d_call: TRBD1

cdr3_nt: TGTGCCAGCAGTGCGCCAGGGGCTGTTCAGCCCCAGCATTTT
cdr3_aa: CASSAPGAVQPQHF
v_call: TRBV2
j_call: TRBJ1-5
clone_size: .
d_call: .

cdr3_nt: TGTGCCAGCAGCTTAGGGGCCTGGACAGGGTCGTATGGCTACACCTTC
cdr3_aa: CASSLGAWTGSYGYTF
v_call: TRBV7-2
j_call: TRBJ1-2
clone_size: .
d_call: TRBD1

cdr3_nt: TGTGCCAGCAGTTTAACAAGGGGGCAAACCTACGAGCAGTACTTC
cdr3_aa: CASSLTRGQTYEQYF
v_call: TRBV27
j_call: TRBJ2-7
clone_size: .
d_call: TRBD1

cdr3_nt: TGTGCCAGCTCAGTTGCGGGTCCCCCCTCTTTTTACAATGAGCAGTTCTTC
cdr3_aa: CASSVAGPPSFYNEQFF
v_call: TRBV18
j_call: TRBJ2-1
clone_size: .
d_call: .

cdr3_nt: TGTGCCAGCAGTACAAGGACAAGGAACACCGGGGAGCTGTTTTTT
cdr3_aa: CASSTRTRNTGELFF
v_call: TRBV27
j_call: TRBJ2-2
clone_size: .
d_call: .

cdr3_nt: TGTGCCATCAGCCGACTAGCGGTGACCACCGGGGAGCTGTTTTTT
cdr3_aa: CAISRLAVTTGELFF
v_call: TRBV10-3
j_call: TRBJ2-2
clone_size: .
d_call: TRBD2

cdr3_nt: TGTGCCAGCAGTTTTGGGACAGGGACTAATTCACCCCTCCACTTT
cdr3_aa: CASSFGTGTNSPLHF
v_call: TRBV27
j_call: TRBJ1-6
clone_size: .
d_call: TRBD1

cdr3_nt: TGTGCCAGCAGTTTATTTAGCCGAGAGACCCAGTACTTC
cdr3_aa: CASSLFSRETQYF
v_call: TRBV27
j_call: TRBJ2-5
clone_size: .
d_call: .

cdr3_nt: TGTGCCATCAGTGAGTCGAACCCCTCGGGGGACTATGGCTACACCTTC
cdr3_aa: CAISESNPSGDYGYTF
v_call: TRBV10-3
j_call: TRBJ1-2
clone_size: .
d_call: .

cdr3_nt: TGTGCCAGCAGCTTAGACAGGGGGTTCACCGGGGAGCTGTTTTTT
cdr3_aa: CASSLDRGFTGELFF
v_call: TRBV7-2
j_call: TRBJ2-2
clone_size: .
d_call: TRBD1

cdr3_nt: TGTGCCTGGAGTGCCGACAGGACCTCTGAAGCTTTCTTT
cdr3_aa: CAWSADRTSEAFF
v_call: TRBV30
j_call: TRBJ1-1
clone_size: once
d_call: .

cdr3_nt: TGTGCCAGCAGTTATGGGACAGGGGTTGGTTCACCCCTCCACTTT
cdr3_aa: CASSYGTGVGSPLHF
v_call: TRBV6-5
j_call: TRBJ1-6
clone_size: .
d_call: TRBD1

cdr3_nt: TGTGCCATCAGGAGCGGGGGCTCCTACAATGAGCAGTTCTTC
cdr3_aa: CAIRSGGSYNEQFF
v_call: TRBV10-3
j_call: TRBJ2-1
clone_size: .
d_call: TRBD2

cdr3_nt: TGTGCCAGCAGTTACGGGGCCTCCTACGAGCAGTACTTC
cdr3_aa: CASSYGASYEQYF
v_call: TRBV6-6
j_call: TRBJ2-7
clone_size: .
d_call: .

cdr3_nt: TGTGCCAGTAGTGTCGGGAGGACCTACGAGCAGTACTTC
cdr3_aa: CASSVGRTYEQYF
v_call: TRBV19
j_call: TRBJ2-7
clone_size: .
d_call: TRBD2

cdr3_nt: TGTGCCAGCAGCTTCGGACAGGACACCGGGGAGCTGTTTTTT
cdr3_aa: CASSFGQDTGELFF
v_call: TRBV7-2
j_call: TRBJ2-2
clone_size: .
d_call: TRBD1

cdr3_nt: TGCGCCAGCAGCCAAGTTCCGACAGGGTACTCCTACGAGCAGTACTTC
cdr3_aa: CASSQVPTGYSYEQYF
v_call: TRBV4-1
j_call: TRBJ2-7
clone_size: .
d_call: TRBD1

cdr3_nt: TGTGCCAGCAGTTACTCCGGGGATGAGCAGTTCTTC
cdr3_aa: CASSYSGDEQFF
v_call: TRBV6-8
j_call: TRBJ2-1
clone_size: .
d_call: .

cdr3_nt: TGTGCCAGCAGCCTAATAGCGGGCGGGACCGACTACGAGCAGTACTTC
cdr3_aa: CASSLIAGGTDYEQYF
v_call: TRBV27
j_call: TRBJ2-7
clone_size: .
d_call: TRBD2

cdr3_nt: TGTGCCAGCAGCCTGACTATTTACAATGAGCAGTTCTTC
cdr3_aa: CASSLTIYNEQFF
v_call: TRBV5-5
j_call: TRBJ2-1
clone_size: few
d_call: .

cdr3_nt: TGTGCCACCAGCAGAGTTGGCAGGATGAACACTGAAGCTTTCTTT
cdr3_aa: CATSRVGRMNTEAFF
v_call: TRBV15
j_call: TRBJ1-1
clone_size: .
d_call: .

cdr3_nt: TGTGCCAGCAGCAAAGAGGGGGGGTCTCGCTGGGGTCCTGCCAATGAGCAGTTCTTC
cdr3_aa: CASSKEGGSRWGPANEQFF
v_call: TRBV21-1
j_call: TRBJ2-1
clone_size: .
d_call: .

cdr3_nt: TGTGCCAGCAGTGAAGTCCATTCAGGGCTTTTCGGGGGCTACACCTTC
cdr3_aa: CASSEVHSGLFGGYTF
v_call: TRBV6-1
j_call: TRBJ1-2
clone_size: .
d_call: .

cdr3_nt: TGTGCCAGCAGCCTAGCAATGTTGTCCCTCCACTTT
cdr3_aa: CASSLAMLSLHF
v_call: TRBV2
j_call: TRBJ1-6
clone_size: once
d_call: .

cdr3_nt: TGTGCCACCAGCAGGGGGAACCGGGGATCACCCCTCCACTTT
cdr3_aa: CATSRGNRGSPLHF
v_call: TRBV15
j_call: TRBJ1-6
clone_size: .
d_call: .

cdr3_nt: TGTGCCAGCGGAAGTGGGGATGGACAGGGGGCAGGGGCCAAAAACATTCAGTACTTC
cdr3_aa: CASGSGDGQGAGAKNIQYF
v_call: TRBV21-1
j_call: TRBJ2-4
clone_size: .
d_call: .